This T cell receptor (beta chain) derives from a study of human T cells and chemical hapten exposure. Study overall: All patients underwent weekly scalp dosing with diphenylcyclopropenone for the full roughly 25-week study. Across samples, TCR yields varied, mostly owing to small differences in pooled library volumes. General study results and limits: PT1 expanded TCR numbers tracked positively with patch test score.

In the original analysis: Per-sample TCR counts ranged from roughly 23,224 to 750,000, median around 96,000. TCRdb re-called the RACE reads through MiXCR, storing one row per CDR3 protein. TCRdb's processing, not the authors' own work, is the source of the V and J calls. The table has 99,000 or so distinct CDR3 sequences, less than 35% seen once. This clonotype showed up just a few times. As yet, its antigen is unknown. Time point given: patch test 3, about 24 weeks after DPC sensitization. The treatment denotes: therapeutic diphenylcyclopropenone sensitization with weekly scalp DPC. CDR1 DFQATT and CDR2 SNEGSKA come from the germline V gene (reference sequence). The CDR3 is made up of 12 amino acids. The ends were cut back, 6 bases at V and 0 bases at J, with 7 bases in the middle.

This TCR derives from a man aged 40-55 years with alopecia areata. Some clones in this sample may be carry-over from other donors' samples. This rearrangement joins TRBV20-1 to TRBJ2-3; D is undetermined. Here the sequenced sample was whole blood, taken in connection with sensitization to the hapten diphenylcyclopropenone (DPC). CDR3 sequence (DNA): TGCAGTGCACGCGAGAGCACAGATACGCAGTATTTT. Amino acid sequence: CSARESTDTQYF.